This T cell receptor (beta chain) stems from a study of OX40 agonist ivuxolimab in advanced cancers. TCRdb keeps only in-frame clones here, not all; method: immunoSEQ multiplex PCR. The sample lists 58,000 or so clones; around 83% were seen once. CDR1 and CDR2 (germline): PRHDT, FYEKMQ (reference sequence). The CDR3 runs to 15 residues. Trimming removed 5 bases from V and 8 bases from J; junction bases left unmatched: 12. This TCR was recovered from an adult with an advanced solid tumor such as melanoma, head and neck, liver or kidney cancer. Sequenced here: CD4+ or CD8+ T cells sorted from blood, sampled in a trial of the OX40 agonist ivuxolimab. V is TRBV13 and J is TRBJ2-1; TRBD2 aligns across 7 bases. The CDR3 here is CASSPRLAPVYEQFF. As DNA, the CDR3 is TGTGCCAGCAGCCCCAGACTAGCTCCTGTCTATGAGCAGTTCTTC.